The next 8 T cell receptor beta chains were all read from a single sample in a study of ipilimumab plus nivolumab after autologous stem cell transplantation. Some clones are missing from TCRdb's copy, which holds only in-frame ones; the method was immunoSEQ multiplex PCR. The repertoire has about 83,000 clones, 75% to 85% of them found once; the top ten carry roughly 2%. The source material was PBMCs, sampled in a trial of ipilimumab plus nivolumab as post-transplant consolidation. These receptors were obtained from a male donor with diffuse large B-cell lymphoma.

This chain connects TRBV7-8 to TRBJ1-5, with unresolved D. This CDR3 contains 15 residues. Trimming pared 2 bases from V and 6 bases from J, leaving 14 bases between. Germline lookup yields CDR1 SGHVS and CDR2 FQNEAQ. The CDR3 nucleotides read TGTGCCAGCAGCTTAACCCATGGGGAAGGTCAGCCCCAGCATTTT. Its protein is CASSLTHGEGQPQHF.

V is TRBV19 and J is TRBJ2-2; D possibly corresponds to TRBD2 (5 bases). The germline V gene encodes CDR1 LNHDA and CDR2 SQIVND (reference sequence). The CDR3 spans 15 residues. The V and J ends lost 5 bases and 1 base respectively, with 11 bases between them. CDR3 amino acids: CASSRGWGNTGELFF. DNA for the CDR3: TGTGCCAGTAGTCGAGGGTGGGGGAACACCGGGGAGCTGTTTTTT.

This sequence joins TRBV2 and TRBJ2-7; perhaps TRBD2 as D (7 bases). V was clipped by 7 bases and J by 1 base, with 14 bases between them. The V gene's germline CDR1 is SNHLY and CDR2 FYNNEI. The CDR3 consists of 14 residues. CDR3: CASTPGGLSYEQYF. The DNA of the CDR3 is TGTGCCAGCACCCCCGGGGGGCTATCCTACGAGCAGTACTTC.

The rearrangement uses TRBV5-1 and TRBJ1-1; D gene ambiguous. V was trimmed by 4 bases and J by 8 bases, leaving 15 bases between them. The CDR3 contains 13 residues. Germline lookup yields CDR1 SGHRS and CDR2 YFSETQ. This CDR3 reads CASSPGTRGEAFF. The DNA for the CDR3 is TGCGCCAGCAGCCCCGGAACCCGGGGAGAAGCTTTCTTT.

The V call is TRBV6-4, the J call TRBJ2-2; D is tentatively TRBD1 or TRBD2 (6 bases each). The germline CDR1 and CDR2 sequences are MRHNA and SNTAGT. V was clipped by 7 bases and J by 1 base, with 19 bases between them. The CDR3 spans 17 residues. CDR3 nucleotides: TGTGCCAGCAACAAAGAGAGGGGGAGGAGGAACACCGGGGAGCTGTTTTTT. Translation gives CASNKERGRRNTGELFF.

The rearrangement uses TRBV7-3 and TRBJ1-3, with D uncertain. V lost 4 bases and J lost 4, with 11 bases in between. Germline V gene data show CDR1 as SGHTA and CDR2 as FQGTGA. The CDR3 sequence is 14 residues long. The CDR3: CASSSSGPGNTIYF. In DNA, the CDR3 is TGTGCCAGCAGCTCGTCGGGCCCCGGAAACACCATATATTTT.

The CDR3, as DNA: TGCGCCAGCAGCCAAGAACCTTATTCACCCCTCCACTTT. It encodes CASSQEPYSPLHF. V usage is TRBV4-1 and J usage is TRBJ1-6; D call uncertain. Germline-derived CDR1 and CDR2 are MGHRA and YSYEKL. The V gene lost 0 bases and the J gene lost 8 bases, with 5 bases spanning the gap. This CDR3 spans 13 amino acids.

The chain has TRBV4-3 and TRBJ2-2, with D possibly being TRBD1 (6 bases). This CDR3 contains 15 residues. The germline V and J ends were trimmed by 2 bases and 6 bases, with 13 bases remaining between them. CDR1 LGHNA and CDR2 YSLEER come from the germline V gene. CDR3 protein: CASSQTTGWAGELFF. The CDR3 coding sequence is TGCGCCAGCAGCCAAACAACAGGGTGGGCCGGGGAGCTGTTTTTT.